Listed below are T cell receptor beta chains from one sample, sequenced in a study of blood T cell repertoires in COVID-19. Here immunoSEQ multiplex PCR was the method, and the copy in TCRdb shows in-frame clones only, minus some. The sample has 55,000 to 65,000 clones; approximately 86% are singletons. Input material: peripheral blood. These receptors originate from a man aged 55 to 70 with acute or convalescent COVID-19. Both conserved end residues are part of each CDR3. Each record gives: D gene, J gene, CDR3 length, V gene, CDR3 protein. D genes are given only for firm matches.

D gene: TRBD1; J gene: TRBJ2-7; CDR3 length: 15; V gene: TRBV7-2; CDR3 protein: CASSTGQGARYEQYF
D gene: TRBD1; J gene: TRBJ2-1; CDR3 length: 15; V gene: TRBV5-6; CDR3 protein: CASSSRDRGASEQFF
D gene: TRBD2; J gene: TRBJ2-1; CDR3 length: 15; V gene: TRBV5-1; CDR3 protein: CASSGTGLGDNEQFF
D gene: NA; J gene: TRBJ2-2; CDR3 length: 18; V gene: TRBV9; CDR3 protein: CASSVALQDYTHTGELFF
D gene: NA; J gene: TRBJ1-6; CDR3 length: 12; V gene: TRBV5-4; CDR3 protein: CASGLRGSPLHF
D gene: TRBD1; J gene: TRBJ1-5; CDR3 length: 15; V gene: TRBV7-9; CDR3 protein: CASSPEGQGRQPQHF
D gene: TRBD2; J gene: TRBJ2-1; CDR3 length: 18; V gene: TRBV9; CDR3 protein: CASSVKRDRTSSYNEQFF
D gene: TRBD2; J gene: TRBJ2-7; CDR3 length: 15; V gene: TRBV7-3; CDR3 protein: CASSLIAGDSYEQYF
D gene: NA; J gene: TRBJ1-2; CDR3 length: 15; V gene: TRBV11-2; CDR3 protein: CASSQHRDPNYGYTF
D gene: TRBD2; J gene: TRBJ2-2; CDR3 length: 16; V gene: TRBV27; CDR3 protein: CASKPSGRTDTGELFF
D gene: NA; J gene: TRBJ2-3; CDR3 length: 12; V gene: TRBV6-5; CDR3 protein: CASRASEDTQYF
D gene: TRBD1; J gene: TRBJ1-5; CDR3 length: 17; V gene: TRBV27; CDR3 protein: CASSCREQGLENQPQHF
D gene: NA; J gene: TRBJ2-7; CDR3 length: 12; V gene: TRBV27; CDR3 protein: CASSTSSYEQYF
D gene: TRBD2; J gene: TRBJ2-3; CDR3 length: 15; V gene: TRBV29-1; CDR3 protein: CSSTPTSGRTDTQYF
D gene: NA; J gene: TRBJ1-2; CDR3 length: 14; V gene: TRBV28; CDR3 protein: CASSFGKGYYGYTF
D gene: NA; J gene: TRBJ2-5; CDR3 length: 13; V gene: TRBV7-2; CDR3 protein: CASSPQAQETQYF
D gene: NA; J gene: TRBJ1-5; CDR3 length: 16; V gene: TRBV18; CDR3 protein: CASSPNTGRGDQPQHF
D gene: NA; J gene: TRBJ2-7; CDR3 length: 16; V gene: TRBV5-1; CDR3 protein: CASSRRVALGSYEQYF
D gene: NA; J gene: TRBJ1-6; CDR3 length: 13; V gene: TRBV20-1; CDR3 protein: CSASLRVDSPLHF
D gene: TRBD2; J gene: TRBJ2-5; CDR3 length: 14; V gene: TRBV5-4; CDR3 protein: CASSSREGGETQYF
D gene: NA; J gene: TRBJ1-5; CDR3 length: 13; V gene: TRBV30; CDR3 protein: CAWSSHANQPQHF
D gene: NA; J gene: TRBJ2-4; CDR3 length: 13; V gene: TRBV28; CDR3 protein: CASRLLRGGIQYF
D gene: TRBD2; J gene: TRBJ2-5; CDR3 length: 13; V gene: TRBV6-5; CDR3 protein: CATRTSGKETQYF
D gene: NA; J gene: TRBJ2-7; CDR3 length: 11; V gene: TRBV21-1; CDR3 protein: CAGTVTAGANF
D gene: TRBD1; J gene: TRBJ2-5; CDR3 length: 15; V gene: TRBV18; CDR3 protein: CASSPGTGEQETQYF
D gene: NA; J gene: TRBJ2-5; CDR3 length: 13; V gene: TRBV27; CDR3 protein: CASSLVLGGAQYF
D gene: NA; J gene: TRBJ1-6; CDR3 length: 15; V gene: TRBV27; CDR3 protein: CASSRRTANNSPLHF
D gene: TRBD1; J gene: TRBJ1-2; CDR3 length: 13; V gene: TRBV5-1; CDR3 protein: CASSQDRVDGYTF
D gene: NA; J gene: TRBJ1-2; CDR3 length: 13; V gene: TRBV4-2; CDR3 protein: CASSQEGGNGYTF
D gene: NA; J gene: TRBJ1-3; CDR3 length: 16; V gene: TRBV3-1/TRBV3-2; CDR3 protein: CASSPGPGGAGNTIYF
D gene: NA; J gene: TRBJ1-6; CDR3 length: 14; V gene: TRBV7-9; CDR3 protein: CATQDSRYNSPLHF
D gene: TRBD1; J gene: TRBJ1-1; CDR3 length: 14; V gene: TRBV15; CDR3 protein: CATSRGTVNTEAFF
D gene: TRBD2; J gene: TRBJ2-7; CDR3 length: 16; V gene: TRBV5-4; CDR3 protein: CASSLVGSGSSYEQYF
D gene: NA; J gene: TRBJ2-7; CDR3 length: 13; V gene: TRBV10-2; CDR3 protein: CASSELEAYEQYF
D gene: TRBD1; J gene: TRBJ2-5; CDR3 length: 15; V gene: TRBV27; CDR3 protein: CASSLFGTVQETQYF
D gene: TRBD2; J gene: TRBJ2-1; CDR3 length: 15; V gene: TRBV11-1; CDR3 protein: CASSMSSGTGNEQFF
D gene: NA; J gene: TRBJ1-2; CDR3 length: 15; V gene: TRBV6-1; CDR3 protein: CASSEWAGTNYGYTF
D gene: NA; J gene: TRBJ1-2; CDR3 length: 15; V gene: TRBV28; CDR3 protein: CASSPSWGDGYGYTF
D gene: TRBD2; J gene: TRBJ2-7; CDR3 length: 15; V gene: TRBV5-1; CDR3 protein: CASRYGTSGWYEQYF
D gene: NA; J gene: TRBJ2-3; CDR3 length: 19; V gene: TRBV3-1/TRBV3-2; CDR3 protein: CASSQGPLGGLLSTDTQYF
D gene: TRBD1; J gene: TRBJ1-6; CDR3 length: 15; V gene: TRBV18; CDR3 protein: CASSQGAKDNSPLHF
D gene: TRBD2; J gene: TRBJ2-1; CDR3 length: 16; V gene: TRBV11-2; CDR3 protein: CASSPYPQREGDEQFF
D gene: TRBD2; J gene: TRBJ2-7; CDR3 length: 15; V gene: TRBV3-1/TRBV3-2; CDR3 protein: CASSISGRVTYEQYF
D gene: NA; J gene: TRBJ1-1; CDR3 length: 15; V gene: TRBV18; CDR3 protein: CASSPVYSGETEAFF
D gene: NA; J gene: TRBJ1-5; CDR3 length: 12; V gene: TRBV28; CDR3 protein: CASSLNTQPQHF
D gene: TRBD1; J gene: TRBJ2-3; CDR3 length: 13; V gene: TRBV27; CDR3 protein: CASRRGHTDTQYF
D gene: NA; J gene: TRBJ1-6; CDR3 length: 16; V gene: TRBV30; CDR3 protein: CAWSVSSSGRNSPLHF
D gene: NA; J gene: TRBJ2-7; CDR3 length: 14; V gene: TRBV5-1; CDR3 protein: CASSLVEGSYEQYF
D gene: NA; J gene: TRBJ1-1; CDR3 length: 14; V gene: TRBV28; CDR3 protein: CASSLSAQGTEAFF
D gene: NA; J gene: TRBJ1-4; CDR3 length: 15; V gene: TRBV9; CDR3 protein: CASSVEGHLGEKLFF
D gene: TRBD2; J gene: TRBJ2-1; CDR3 length: 14; V gene: TRBV20-1; CDR3 protein: CSASSGRTYNEQFF
D gene: TRBD1; J gene: TRBJ1-1; CDR3 length: 14; V gene: TRBV10-1; CDR3 protein: CASSATGVNTEAFF
D gene: NA; J gene: TRBJ1-1; CDR3 length: 14; V gene: TRBV5-1; CDR3 protein: CASSYDSTGSEAFF
D gene: NA; J gene: TRBJ2-1; CDR3 length: 15; V gene: TRBV30; CDR3 protein: CAWSDFSSSYNEQFF
D gene: TRBD2; J gene: TRBJ2-7; CDR3 length: 15; V gene: TRBV5-5; CDR3 protein: CASSPRLAGSPEQYF
D gene: NA; J gene: TRBJ1-1; CDR3 length: 12; V gene: TRBV7-9; CDR3 protein: CASSSSGGRAFF
D gene: TRBD2; J gene: TRBJ2-1; CDR3 length: 16; V gene: TRBV7-3; CDR3 protein: CASSLDGLAGWNEQFF
D gene: NA; J gene: TRBJ2-5; CDR3 length: 13; V gene: TRBV6-5; CDR3 protein: CATQFRGQETQYF
D gene: TRBD2; J gene: TRBJ2-7; CDR3 length: 16; V gene: TRBV7-8; CDR3 protein: CASSFRTSGSGSEQYF